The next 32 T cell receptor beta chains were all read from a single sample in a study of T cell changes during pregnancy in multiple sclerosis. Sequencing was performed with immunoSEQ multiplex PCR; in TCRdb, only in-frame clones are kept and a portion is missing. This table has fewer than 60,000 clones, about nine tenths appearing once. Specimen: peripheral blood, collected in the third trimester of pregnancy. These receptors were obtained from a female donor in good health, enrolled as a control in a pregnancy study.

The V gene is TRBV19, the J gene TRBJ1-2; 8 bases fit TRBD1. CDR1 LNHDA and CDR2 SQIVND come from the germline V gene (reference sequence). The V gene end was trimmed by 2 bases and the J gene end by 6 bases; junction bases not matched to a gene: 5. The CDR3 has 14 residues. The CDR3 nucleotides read TGTGCCAGTAGTATACAGGGGGCGCTGAATGGCTACACCTTC. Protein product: CASSIQGALNGYTF.

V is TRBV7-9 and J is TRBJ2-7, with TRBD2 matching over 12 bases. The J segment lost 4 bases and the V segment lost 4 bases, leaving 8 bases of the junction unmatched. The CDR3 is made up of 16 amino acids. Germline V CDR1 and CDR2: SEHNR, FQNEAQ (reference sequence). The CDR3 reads CASSSPMTSGGYEQYF. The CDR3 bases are TGTGCCAGCAGCTCCCCTATGACTAGCGGGGGTTACGAGCAGTACTTC.

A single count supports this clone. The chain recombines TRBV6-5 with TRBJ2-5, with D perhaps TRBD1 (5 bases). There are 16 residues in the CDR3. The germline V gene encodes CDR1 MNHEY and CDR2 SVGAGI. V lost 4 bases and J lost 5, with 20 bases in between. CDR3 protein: CASSSTSRVVGETQYF. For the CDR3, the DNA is TGTGCCAGCAGTTCCACCTCCAGGGTGGTAGGGGAGACCCAGTACTTC.

The CDR3 DNA reads TGTGCCAGCAGCTCGTACATCGATCAGCCCCAGCATTTT. Protein sequence: CASSSYIDQPQHF. V gene TRBV2 combines with J gene TRBJ1-5; no firm D call. Germline CDR1 SNHLY, CDR2 FYNNEI. The CDR3 totals 13 residues. The V end was cut by 6 bases, the J end by 5 bases, with 11 bases between. Drawing the rest from reference TRBV2 and TRBJ1-5, the complete variable domain is EPEVTQTPSHQVTQMGQEVILRCVPISNHLYFYWYRQILGQKVEFLVSFYNNEISEKSEIFDDQFSVERPDGSNFTLKIRSTKLEDSAMYFCASSSYIDQPQHFGDGTRLSIL.

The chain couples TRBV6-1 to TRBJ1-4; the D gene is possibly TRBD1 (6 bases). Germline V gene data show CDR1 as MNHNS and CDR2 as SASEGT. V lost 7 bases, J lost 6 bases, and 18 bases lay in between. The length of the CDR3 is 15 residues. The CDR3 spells CASNPSGQRHEKLFF. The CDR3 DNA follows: TGTGCCAGCAATCCCTCAGGACAGCGGCATGAAAAACTGTTTTTT.

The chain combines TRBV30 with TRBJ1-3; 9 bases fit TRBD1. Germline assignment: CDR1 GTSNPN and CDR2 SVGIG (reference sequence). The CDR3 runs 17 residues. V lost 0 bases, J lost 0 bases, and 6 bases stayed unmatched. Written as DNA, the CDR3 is TGTGCCTGGAGTGTACGGGGACAGGGTCACTCTGGAAACACCATATATTTT. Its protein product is CAWSVRGQGHSGNTIYF.

For the CDR3, the DNA is TGTGCCAGCAGCACCTATAGCGGGGGGTTTTACAATGAGCAGTTCTTC. This codes for CASSTYSGGFYNEQFF. The chain carries TRBV5-4 and TRBJ2-1, with 10 bases lining up with TRBD2. Germline assignment: CDR1 SGHNT and CDR2 YYREEE (reference sequence). The CDR3 has 16 amino acids. V shed 4 bases and J 4 bases; nucleotides not matched to a gene: 8.

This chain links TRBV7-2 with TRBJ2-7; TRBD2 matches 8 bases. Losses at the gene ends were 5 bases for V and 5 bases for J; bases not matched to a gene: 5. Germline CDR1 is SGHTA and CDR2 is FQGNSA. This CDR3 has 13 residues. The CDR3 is CASSRSGSHEQYF. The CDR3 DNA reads TGTGCCAGCAGCCGCAGCGGGAGCCACGAGCAGTACTTC.

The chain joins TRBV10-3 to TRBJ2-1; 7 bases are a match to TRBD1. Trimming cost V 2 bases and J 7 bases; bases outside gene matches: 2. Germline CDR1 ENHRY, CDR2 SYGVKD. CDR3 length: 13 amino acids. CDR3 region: CAISENRGNEQFF. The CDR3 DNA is TGTGCCATCAGTGAGAACAGGGGTAATGAGCAGTTCTTC.

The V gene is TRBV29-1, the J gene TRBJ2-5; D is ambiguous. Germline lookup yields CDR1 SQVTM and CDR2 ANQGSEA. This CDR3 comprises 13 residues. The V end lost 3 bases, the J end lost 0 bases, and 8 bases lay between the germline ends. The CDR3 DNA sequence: TGCAGCGTTGATTGGCAGAACCAAGAGACCCAGTACTTC. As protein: CSVDWQNQETQYF. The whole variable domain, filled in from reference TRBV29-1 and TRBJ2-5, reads SAVISQKPSRDICQRGTSLTIQCQVDSQVTMMFWYRQQPGQSLTLIATANQGSEATYESGFVIDKFPISRPNLTFSTLTVSNMSPEDSSIYLCSVDWQNQETQYFGPGTRLLVL.

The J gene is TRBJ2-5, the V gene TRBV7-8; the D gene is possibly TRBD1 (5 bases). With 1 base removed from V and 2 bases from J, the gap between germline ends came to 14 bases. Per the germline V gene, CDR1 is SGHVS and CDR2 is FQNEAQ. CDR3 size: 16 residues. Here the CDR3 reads CASSLGRWQGQETQYF. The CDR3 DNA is TGTGCCAGCAGCTTAGGACGATGGCAGGGTCAAGAGACCCAGTACTTC.

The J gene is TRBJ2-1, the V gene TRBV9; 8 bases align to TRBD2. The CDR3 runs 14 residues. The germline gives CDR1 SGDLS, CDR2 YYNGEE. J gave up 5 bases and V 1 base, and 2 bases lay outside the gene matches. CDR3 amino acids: CASSVSGSDNEQFF. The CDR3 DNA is TGTGCCAGCAGCGTAAGCGGGAGTGACAATGAGCAGTTCTTC.

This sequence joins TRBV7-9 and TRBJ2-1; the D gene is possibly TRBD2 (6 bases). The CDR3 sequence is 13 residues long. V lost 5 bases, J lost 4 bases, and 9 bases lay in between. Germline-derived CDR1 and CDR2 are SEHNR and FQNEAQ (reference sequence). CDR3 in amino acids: CASSTGLYNEQFF. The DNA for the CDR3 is TGTGCCAGCAGCACGGGACTTTACAATGAGCAGTTCTTC.

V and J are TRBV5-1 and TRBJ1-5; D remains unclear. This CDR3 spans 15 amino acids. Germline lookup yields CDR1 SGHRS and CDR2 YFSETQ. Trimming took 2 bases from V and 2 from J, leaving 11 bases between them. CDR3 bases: TGCGCCAGCAGCTTCGAAGGAGTGGGCAATCAGCCCCAGCATTTT. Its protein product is CASSFEGVGNQPQHF.

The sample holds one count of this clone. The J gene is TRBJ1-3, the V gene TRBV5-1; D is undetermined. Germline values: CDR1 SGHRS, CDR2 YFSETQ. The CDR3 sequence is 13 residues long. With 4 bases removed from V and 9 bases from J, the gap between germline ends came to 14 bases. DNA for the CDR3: TGCGCCAGCAGCATTGGAAGTGGAGGCACCATATATTTT. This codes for CASSIGSGGTIYF.

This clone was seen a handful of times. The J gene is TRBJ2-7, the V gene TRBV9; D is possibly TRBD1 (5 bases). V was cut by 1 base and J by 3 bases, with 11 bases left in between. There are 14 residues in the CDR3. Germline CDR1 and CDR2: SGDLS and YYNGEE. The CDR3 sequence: CASSVLGDHYEQYF. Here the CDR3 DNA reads TGTGCCAGCAGCGTATTAGGGGATCACTACGAGCAGTACTTC.

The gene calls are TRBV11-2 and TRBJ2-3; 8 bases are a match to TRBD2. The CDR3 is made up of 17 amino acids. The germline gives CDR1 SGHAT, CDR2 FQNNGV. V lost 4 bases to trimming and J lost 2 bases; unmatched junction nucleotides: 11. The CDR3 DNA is TGTGCCAGCAGCTCCTCGGGACTAGGTGCGCCCACAGATACGCAGTATTTT. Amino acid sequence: CASSSSGLGAPTDTQYF. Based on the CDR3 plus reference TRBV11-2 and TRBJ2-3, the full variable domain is EAGVAQSPRYKIIEKRQSVAFWCNPISGHATLYWYQQILGQGPKLLIQFQNNGVVDDSQLPKDRFSAERLKGVDSTLKIQPAKLEDSAVYLCASSSSGLGAPTDTQYFGPGTRLTVL.

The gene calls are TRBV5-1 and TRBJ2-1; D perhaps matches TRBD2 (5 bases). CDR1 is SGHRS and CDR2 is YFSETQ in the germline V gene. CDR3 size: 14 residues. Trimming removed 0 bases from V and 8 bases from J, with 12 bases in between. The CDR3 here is CASSLEGRGYEQFF. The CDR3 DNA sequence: TGCGCCAGCAGCTTGGAGGGTCGCGGGTATGAGCAGTTCTTC.

Written as DNA, the CDR3 is TGTGCCAGTAGTATGTTGGGAGGGGCCATGAACACTGAAGCTTTCTTT. This encodes CASSMLGGAMNTEAFF. The rearrangement links TRBV19 to TRBJ1-1; a weak D match, TRBD1 (5 bases). The CDR3 length is 16 residues. V lost 3 bases to trimming and J lost 0 bases, with 14 bases between them. From germline, CDR1 is LNHDA and CDR2 SQIVND (reference sequence).

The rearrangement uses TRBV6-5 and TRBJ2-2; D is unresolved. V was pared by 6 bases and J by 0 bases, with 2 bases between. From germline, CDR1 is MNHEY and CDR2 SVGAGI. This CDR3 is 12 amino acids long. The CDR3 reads CASSANTGELFF. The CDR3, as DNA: TGTGCCAGCAGCGCGAACACCGGGGAGCTGTTTTTT.

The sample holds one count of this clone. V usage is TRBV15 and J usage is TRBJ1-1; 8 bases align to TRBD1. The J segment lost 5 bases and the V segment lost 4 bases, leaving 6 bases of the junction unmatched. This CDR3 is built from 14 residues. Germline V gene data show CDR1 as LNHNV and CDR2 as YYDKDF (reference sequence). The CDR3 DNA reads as TGTGCCACCAGCACCTCCAGGGGGCGGACTGAAGCTTTCTTT. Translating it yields CATSTSRGRTEAFF.

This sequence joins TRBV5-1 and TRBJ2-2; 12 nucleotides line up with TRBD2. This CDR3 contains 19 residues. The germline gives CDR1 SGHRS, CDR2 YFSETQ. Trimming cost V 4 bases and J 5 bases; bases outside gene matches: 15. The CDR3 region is CASSPAGTSGPTSTGELFF. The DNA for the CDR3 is TGCGCCAGCAGCCCCGCCGGGACTAGCGGGCCCACGTCGACCGGGGAGCTGTTTTTT.

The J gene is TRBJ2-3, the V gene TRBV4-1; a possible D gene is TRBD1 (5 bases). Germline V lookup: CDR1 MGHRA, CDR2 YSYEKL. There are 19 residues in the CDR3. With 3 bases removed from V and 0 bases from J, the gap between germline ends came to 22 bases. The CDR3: CASSHGDSLFSLSTDTQYF. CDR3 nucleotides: TGCGCCAGCAGCCACGGCGACAGTCTGTTCTCCCTTAGCACAGATACGCAGTATTTT.

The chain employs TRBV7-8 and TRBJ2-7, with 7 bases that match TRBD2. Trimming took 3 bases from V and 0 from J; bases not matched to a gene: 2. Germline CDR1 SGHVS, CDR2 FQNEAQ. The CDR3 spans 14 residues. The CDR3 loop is CASSFGGSSYEQYF. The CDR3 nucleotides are TGTGCCAGCAGCTTTGGCGGGAGCTCCTACGAGCAGTACTTC.

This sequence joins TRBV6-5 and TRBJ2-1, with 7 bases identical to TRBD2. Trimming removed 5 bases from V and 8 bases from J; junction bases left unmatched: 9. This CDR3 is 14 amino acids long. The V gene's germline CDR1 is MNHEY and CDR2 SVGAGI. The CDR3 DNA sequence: TGTGCCAGCAGTAGCTTACTAGCGAACGATGAGCAGTTCTTC. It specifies CASSSLLANDEQFF.

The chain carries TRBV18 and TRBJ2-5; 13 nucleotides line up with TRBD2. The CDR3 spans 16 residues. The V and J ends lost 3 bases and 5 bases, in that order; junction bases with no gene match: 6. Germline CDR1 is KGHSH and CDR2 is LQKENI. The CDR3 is CASSPRTSGSGETQYF. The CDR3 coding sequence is TGTGCCAGCTCACCGCGGACTAGCGGGAGCGGGGAGACCCAGTACTTC.

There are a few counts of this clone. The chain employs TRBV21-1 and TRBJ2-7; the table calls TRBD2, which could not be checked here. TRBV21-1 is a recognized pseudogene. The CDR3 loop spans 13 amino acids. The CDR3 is CASSGGACYEQYF. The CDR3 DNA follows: TGTGCCAGCAGCGGGGGGGCATGCTACGAGCAGTACTTC.

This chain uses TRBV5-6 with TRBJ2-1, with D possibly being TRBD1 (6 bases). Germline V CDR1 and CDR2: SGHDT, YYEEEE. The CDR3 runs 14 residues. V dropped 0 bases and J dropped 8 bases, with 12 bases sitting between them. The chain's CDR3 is CASSLAPPGDEQFF. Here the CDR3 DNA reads TGTGCCAGCAGCTTGGCCCCCCCAGGGGATGAGCAGTTCTTC.

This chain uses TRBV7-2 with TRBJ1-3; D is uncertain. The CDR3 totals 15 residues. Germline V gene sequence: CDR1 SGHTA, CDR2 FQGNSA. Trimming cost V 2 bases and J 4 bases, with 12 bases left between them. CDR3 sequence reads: CASSLNLASGNTIYF. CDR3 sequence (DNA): TGTGCCAGCAGCTTAAATCTGGCCTCCGGAAACACCATATATTTT.

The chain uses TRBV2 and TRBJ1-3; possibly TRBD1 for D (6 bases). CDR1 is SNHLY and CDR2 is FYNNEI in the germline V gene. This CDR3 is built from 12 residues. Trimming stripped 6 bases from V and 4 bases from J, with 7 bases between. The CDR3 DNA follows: TGTGCCAGCAGCGGACAGGGAAACACCATATATTTT. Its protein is CASSGQGNTIYF.

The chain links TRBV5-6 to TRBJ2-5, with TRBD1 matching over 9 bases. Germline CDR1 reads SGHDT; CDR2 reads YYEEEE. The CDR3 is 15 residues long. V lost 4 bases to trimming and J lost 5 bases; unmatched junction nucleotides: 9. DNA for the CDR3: TGTGCCAGCAGCCCTAGACAGGGGGTGAGGGAGACCCAGTACTTC. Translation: CASSPRQGVRETQYF.

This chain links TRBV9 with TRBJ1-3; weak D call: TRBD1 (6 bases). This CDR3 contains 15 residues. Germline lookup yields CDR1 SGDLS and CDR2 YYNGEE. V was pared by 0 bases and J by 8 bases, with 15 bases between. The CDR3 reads CASSVVPGHGHTIYF. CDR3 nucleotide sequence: TGTGCCAGCAGCGTAGTCCCGGGACATGGGCACACCATATATTTT.